Each of the 22 T cell receptor beta chains below was sequenced from the same sample in a study of siplizumab effects on memory and regulatory T cells (dated by TCRdb to the late 2010s). Library preparation employed the immunoSEQ multiplex PCR assay. This immuneACCESS table, as held by TCRdb, lists in-frame sequences with V and J called but not all clones. Of the missing ones, under half trace to an unresolved V gene in checked studies; the others have no known cause. A total of tens of thousands of clones appear in this sample, about 88% of them only once. Together, the top ten hold around 0.3% of the sample. The material sequenced was naive CD8+ T cells sorted from blood. The cell subset or site label on this specimen signifies: unstimulated naive T cells. These receptors originate from a human donor in good health.

V is TRBV9 and J is TRBJ1-2; D might be TRBD1 (6 bases). The CDR3 contains 15 residues. Germline assignment: CDR1 SGDLS and CDR2 YYNGEE. V dropped 6 bases and J dropped 6 bases, with 21 bases sitting between them. The CDR3 region is CASTLKGGARDGYTF. CDR3 coding DNA: TGTGCCAGCACTCTAAAAGGGGGGGCGCGAGATGGCTACACCTTC.

The CDR3 nucleotides read TGTGCCAGCAGCATTCCCAGGGAAAATGAGCAGTTCTTC. Amino acids: CASSIPRENEQFF. The genes are TRBV7-9 and TRBJ2-1, with D possibly being TRBD1 (5 bases). In germline, CDR1 is SEHNR, CDR2 FQNEAQ (reference sequence). Trimming cost V 5 bases and J 7 bases, with 12 bases left between them. The CDR3 runs to 13 residues.

The J gene is TRBJ2-2, the V gene TRBV4-1, with D uncertain. The CDR3 runs 14 residues. V was trimmed by 0 bases and J by 1 base, leaving 3 bases between them. Germline V gene data show CDR1 as MGHRA and CDR2 as YSYEKL. CDR3 residues: CASSQDVNTGELFF. In DNA form, the CDR3 reads TGCGCCAGCAGCCAAGATGTGAACACCGGGGAGCTGTTTTTT.

This chain connects TRBV5-1 to TRBJ2-1, with TRBD1 identical over 9 bases. The trim removed 1 base at V and 16 bases at J, leaving 9 bases unmatched. Germline V gene sequence: CDR1 SGHRS, CDR2 YFSETQ. The CDR3 has 13 residues. The CDR3, as DNA: TGCGCCAGCAGCTTGACTTGGGACAGGGAAGGATTCTTC. Encoded protein: CASSLTWDREGFF.

The chain links TRBV21-1 to TRBJ2-7; TRBD1, the table's D call, was not compared with the DNA. TRBV21-1 represents a pseudogene. CDR3 length: 17 residues. The CDR3 region is CASSKASCIDRAYEQYF. The CDR3 DNA sequence: TGTGCCAGCAGCAAAGCTTCATGTATCGACAGGGCCTACGAGCAGTACTTC.

V gene TRBV5-1 combines with J gene TRBJ2-5; 12 bases align to TRBD2. Gene TRBJ2-7 matches the end of the DNA better, so the J call may be wrong. CDR1 and CDR2 from the germline V gene are SGHRS and YFSETQ. The CDR3 runs 16 residues. The CDR3 loop is CASSPYLAGGSYEQYF. The CDR3 coding sequence is TGCGCCAGCAGCCCGTATCTAGCGGGAGGGTCCTACGAGCAGTACTTC.

The V gene is TRBV19, the J gene TRBJ2-7; D tentatively fits TRBD1 or TRBD2 (5 bases each). Trimming pared 3 bases from V and 0 bases from J, leaving 21 bases between. This CDR3 contains 18 residues. Looked up from germline, CDR1 is LNHDA and CDR2 is SQIVND (reference sequence). Here the CDR3 DNA reads TGTGCCAGTAGTATGGGGGTCCCTATAGGGAGTTACTCCTACGAGCAGTACTTC. Protein sequence: CASSMGVPIGSYSYEQYF.

This clone was detected only once. The chain links TRBV7-2 to TRBJ2-7; 15 bases fit TRBD2. The V and J ends lost 5 bases and 5 bases, in that order; junction bases with no gene match: 1. The CDR3 has 14 amino acids. Germline lookup yields CDR1 SGHTA and CDR2 FQGNSA. This CDR3 reads CASSRTSGRDEQYF. CDR3 DNA: TGTGCCAGCAGCCGGACTAGCGGGAGGGACGAGCAGTACTTC.

CDR3 residues: CASSWAGGPDEQFF. The CDR3 DNA follows: TGTGCCAGTAGTTGGGCGGGGGGGCCAGATGAGCAGTTCTTC. The chain combines TRBV19 with TRBJ2-1; 9 bases match TRBD2. The V segment lost 5 bases and the J segment 8 bases; nucleotides outside the gene matches: 7. The germline gives CDR1 LNHDA, CDR2 SQIVND (reference sequence). The CDR3 runs 14 residues.

This chain joins TRBV4-2 and TRBJ2-7, with D possibly being TRBD1 or TRBD2 (5 bases each). V gave up 5 bases and J gave up 7 bases, with 9 bases separating them. CDR1 and CDR2 from the germline V gene are LGHNA and YNFKEQ. The CDR3 is 11 amino acids. For the CDR3, the DNA is TGTGCCAGCAGCTCCTGGGGGGAGCAGTACTTC. Translation gives CASSSWGEQYF.

This chain connects TRBV6-5 to TRBJ1-4, with 9 bases matching TRBD1. There are 15 residues in the CDR3. The germline CDR1 and CDR2 sequences are MNHEY and SVGAGI. V lost 6 bases, J lost 8 bases, and 10 bases stayed unmatched. The CDR3 protein is CASRDRGSLGEKLFF. CDR3 nucleotide sequence: TGTGCCAGCAGGGACAGGGGAAGTTTAGGCGAAAAACTGTTTTTT.

J is TRBJ1-3 and V is TRBV5-4; perhaps TRBD1 as D (5 bases). CDR1 and CDR2 (germline): SGHNT, YYREEE (reference sequence). The CDR3 covers 13 residues. Trimming shortened V by 4 bases and J by 13 bases, and 18 bases separated the two germline ends. The CDR3 nucleotides read TGTGCCAGCAGCAACACAGGCGGGCCCCCGATATATTTT. It yields the protein CASSNTGGPPIYF.

This clone was counted only a few times. The chain uses TRBV27 and TRBJ2-1; 8 bases line up with TRBD2. CDR1 and CDR2 from the germline V gene are MNHEY and SMNVEV (reference sequence). The CDR3 sequence is 16 residues long. Germline trimming cut 3 bases from V and 0 bases from J; bases unmatched to any gene: 4. The CDR3 spells CASSFGGRSSYNEQFF. The DNA of the CDR3 is TGTGCCAGCAGTTTCGGCGGGAGGAGCTCCTACAATGAGCAGTTCTTC.

This sequence joins TRBV7-3 and TRBJ1-2; D remains unclear. The CDR3 runs to 12 residues. V lost 2 bases and J 4 bases, leaving 5 bases between the germline ends. Germline V gene sequence: CDR1 SGHTA, CDR2 FQGTGA. Here the CDR3 reads CASSLPGYGYTF. The CDR3, as DNA: TGTGCCAGCAGCTTACCGGGCTATGGCTACACCTTC.

In this sample, this clone turned up once. The chain carries TRBV6-6 and TRBJ2-7; 7 positions agree with TRBD1. The J segment lost 6 bases and the V segment lost 8 bases, leaving 10 bases of the junction unmatched. The germline V gene has CDR1 MNHNY and CDR2 SVGAGI (reference sequence). CDR3 length equals 13 residues. This CDR3 reads CASGQVSTREQYF. Here the CDR3 DNA reads TGTGCCAGCGGACAGGTTTCAACTCGCGAGCAGTACTTC.

This clone has just one count. J is TRBJ2-5 and V is TRBV7-9; D may match TRBD1 or TRBD2 (5 bases each). The V end was cut by 7 bases, the J end by 2 bases, with 20 bases between. Germline V CDR1 and CDR2: SEHNR, FQNEAQ (reference sequence). This CDR3 contains 16 residues. Here the CDR3 reads CASTTGWGKLQETQYF. The DNA of the CDR3 is TGTGCCAGCACTACCGGGTGGGGGAAGTTGCAAGAGACCCAGTACTTC.

Concerning this clone: Compared with germline, one end of the junction differs, possibly owing to a read error. V usage is TRBV5-1 and J usage is TRBJ1-4; a possible D gene is TRBD1 (5 bases). The CDR3 runs to 16 residues. Germline V gene sequence: CDR1 SGHRS, CDR2 YFSETQ. This CDR3 reads CASSLQGFATSEKLFF. In DNA form, the CDR3 reads TGCGCCAGCAGCCTCCAGGGATTTGCAACTAGTGAAAAACTGTTTTTT. The full variable domain, with the rest looked up from reference TRBV5-1 and TRBJ1-4, is KAGVTQTPRYLIKTRGQQVTLSCSPISGHRSVSWYQQTPGQGLQFLFEYFSETQRNKGNFPGRFSGRQFSNSRSEMNVSTLELGDSALYLCASSLQGFATSEKLFFGSGTQLSVL.

This CDR3 reads CASSRLGDRSNVGYTF. In nucleotides, the CDR3 is TGTGCCAGCAGCCGACTTGGGGATAGGTCTAACGTTGGCTACACCTTC. The chain links TRBV4-2 to TRBJ1-2; D gene ambiguous. V lost 4 bases and J lost 7, with 22 bases in between. This CDR3 has 16 amino acids. Per the germline V gene, CDR1 is LGHNA and CDR2 is YNFKEQ.

The rearrangement joins TRBV6-5 to TRBJ2-7; D may be TRBD1 (6 bases). V shed 8 bases and J shed 0 bases, with 17 bases lying between them. CDR3 length equals 15 residues. The V gene's germline CDR1 is MNHEY and CDR2 SVGAGI. CDR3: CASGGMDSSSYEQYF. In DNA, the CDR3 is TGTGCCAGCGGAGGAATGGACAGCAGCTCCTACGAGCAGTACTTC.

V gene TRBV4-1 combines with J gene TRBJ1-5, with unresolved D. The CDR3 is made up of 15 amino acids. V shed 6 bases and J shed 3 bases, with 15 bases lying between them. Germline V gene data show CDR1 as MGHRA and CDR2 as YSYEKL. CDR3 sequence (DNA): TGCGCCAGCAGTCCCATTCCGTTTGCCAATCAGCCCCAGCATTTT. The encoded protein is CASSPIPFANQPQHF.

The J gene is TRBJ1-2, the V gene TRBV9; no clear D. Per germline, CDR1 SGDLS and CDR2 YYNGEE. Trimming cost V 4 bases and J 7 bases, with 8 bases left between them. The length of the CDR3 is 11 residues. Here the CDR3 reads CASSSTGGYTF. CDR3 DNA sequence: TGTGCCAGCAGCTCGACGGGTGGCTACACCTTC. The entire variable domain, with the rest obtained from reference TRBV9 and TRBJ1-2, is as follows: DSGVTQTPKHLITATGQRVTLRCSPRSGDLSVYWYQQSLDQGLQFLIQYYNGEERAKGNILERFSAQQFPDLHSELNLSSLELGDSALYFCASSSTGGYTFGSGTRLTVV.

This clone was seen a single time. V usage is TRBV13 and J usage is TRBJ2-5; D remains unclear. The J call is in doubt because the DNA end fits TRBJ2-7 better. The CDR3 is made up of 13 amino acids. Germline V gene sequence: CDR1 PRHDT, CDR2 FYEKMQ (reference sequence). CDR3 amino acids: CASSSRRPHEQYF. DNA for the CDR3: TGTGCCAGCAGTTCCCGGCGGCCCCACGAGCAGTACTTC.